A single sample gave rise to the 8 T cell receptor beta chains below, sequenced in a study of T cells in narcolepsy. Measured with immunoSEQ multiplex PCR; TCRdb has only the in-frame clones, and not every one. The table includes some 23,000 clones, about four fifths detected once. Sample: CD45RA- memory CD4+ T cells from PBMCs. The receptors originated from a human donor with narcolepsy.

The J gene is TRBJ2-2, the V gene TRBV11-1, with 13 bases fitting TRBD2. V was pared by 4 bases and J by 2 bases, with 4 bases of the junction left unmatched. The germline V gene encodes CDR1 SGHAT and CDR2 FQDESV (reference sequence). The CDR3 loop spans 17 amino acids. The CDR3 spells CASSYPGLAGNTGELFF. Here the CDR3 DNA reads TGTGCCAGCAGCTATCCGGGACTAGCGGGAAACACCGGGGAGCTGTTTTTT.

Only one count was recorded for this clone. The V call is TRBV6-5, the J call TRBJ2-1, with a tentative D call TRBD2 (6 bases). The CDR3 contains 13 residues. Germline-derived CDR1 and CDR2 are MNHEY and SVGAGI. The V gene lost 2 bases and the J gene lost 6 bases, with 8 bases spanning the gap. In DNA form, the CDR3 reads TGTGCCAGCAGTTACAGGAGGGTCAATGAGCAGTTCTTC. The encoded protein is CASSYRRVNEQFF.

The rearrangement links TRBV7-8 to TRBJ2-6; D is unclear. The ends were cut back, 5 bases at V and 3 bases at J, with 14 bases in the middle. The CDR3 contains 16 residues. Germline V CDR1 and CDR2: SGHVS, FQNEAQ. The DNA of the CDR3 is TGTGCCAGCAGCCACCCGGATAACGTTGGGGCCAACGTCCTGACTTTC. Protein product: CASSHPDNVGANVLTF.

V and J are TRBV19 and TRBJ1-4; D is perhaps TRBD1 (6 bases). The V gene lost 1 base and the J gene lost 0 bases, with 12 bases spanning the gap. The CDR3 consists of 17 residues. The germline V gene has CDR1 LNHDA and CDR2 SQIVND (reference sequence). Here the CDR3 reads CASSIAVGQTTNEKLFF. The CDR3 DNA reads TGTGCCAGTAGTATAGCGGTAGGACAGACAACTAATGAAAAACTGTTTTTT.

The V call is TRBV27, the J call TRBJ1-2; D is unresolved. This CDR3 region has 15 residues. V dropped 0 bases and J dropped 0 bases, with 8 bases sitting between them. CDR1 and CDR2 (germline): MNHEY, SMNVEV (reference sequence). For the CDR3, the DNA is TGTGCCAGCAGTTTATCCCGGGGAGCTAACTATGGCTACACCTTC. Translating it yields CASSLSRGANYGYTF.

This clone was seen just once. V gene TRBV2 combines with J gene TRBJ2-1; D is ambiguous. From germline, CDR1 is SNHLY and CDR2 FYNNEI. This CDR3 spans 15 amino acids. With 0 bases removed from V and 5 bases from J, the gap between germline ends came to 11 bases. CDR3 nucleotides: TGTGCCAGCAGTGAAGCAGATGGGCCTGACAATGAGCAGTTCTTC. It translates to CASSEADGPDNEQFF.

The rearrangement joins TRBV5-8 to TRBJ2-5, with TRBD2 matching 7 bases. The closer fit of TRBJ2-7 to the DNA end suggests the J call may be wrong. This CDR3 is built from 14 residues. Germline V lookup: CDR1 SGHTS, CDR2 YDEGEE. The CDR3 protein is CASSATSALYEQYF. The DNA of the CDR3 is TGTGCCAGCAGCGCTACTAGCGCTCTCTACGAGCAGTACTTC.

The rearrangement links TRBV10-1 to TRBJ2-7, with 7 bases aligning to TRBD2. Germline V gene sequence: CDR1 WNHNN, CDR2 SYGVQD (reference sequence). V shed 4 bases and J 6 bases; nucleotides not matched to a gene: 6. The length of the CDR3 is 13 residues. This CDR3 reads CASSARGRGEQYF. The CDR3 bases are TGCGCCAGCAGTGCTCGCGGGAGAGGCGAGCAGTACTTC.